The rows below give T cell receptor beta chains drawn from one sample of a study of shared clonotypes between healthy human individuals. Sequencing was performed with immunoSEQ multiplex PCR; in TCRdb, only in-frame clones are kept and a portion is missing. Among some 2.3 million clones listed, about 92% were seen once. Material: naive CD4+ T cells from PBMCs. All receptors come from a man younger than 35 in good health. Some clones in this sample may be carry-over from other donors' samples. CDR3s leave out the opening cysteine and the closing phenylalanine or tryptophan. Fields, in order: J gene, V gene, clone size, D gene, CDR3 protein. The D gene is left open where the match is weak. Size is stated for part of the rows, as once, few or many counts, or as a class when the clone is expanded.

j_call: TRBJ2-3
v_call: TRBV9
clone_size: NA
d_call: NA
cdr3_aa: ASSVGAGGKSTDTQY

j_call: TRBJ2-1
v_call: TRBV18
clone_size: NA
d_call: NA
cdr3_aa: ASSPTLYNEQF

j_call: TRBJ1-2
v_call: TRBV5-1
clone_size: NA
d_call: NA
cdr3_aa: ASSLGRPYGYT

j_call: TRBJ2-2
v_call: TRBV7-8
clone_size: NA
d_call: NA
cdr3_aa: ASTTRWGTPNTGELF

j_call: TRBJ2-1
v_call: TRBV7-9
clone_size: NA
d_call: TRBD2
cdr3_aa: ASSLALGLAGADEQF

j_call: TRBJ1-2
v_call: TRBV28
clone_size: NA
d_call: NA
cdr3_aa: ASSSPERPYGYT

j_call: TRBJ1-1
v_call: TRBV15
clone_size: NA
d_call: TRBD1
cdr3_aa: ATGDDGGGRDSSTEAF

j_call: TRBJ2-2
v_call: TRBV6-5
clone_size: NA
d_call: TRBD1
cdr3_aa: ASRPTGGHTGELF

j_call: TRBJ2-2
v_call: TRBV6-1
clone_size: NA
d_call: NA
cdr3_aa: ASRTGWGTGELF

j_call: TRBJ1-4
v_call: TRBV7-9
clone_size: NA
d_call: NA
cdr3_aa: ASGQVEKLF

j_call: TRBJ1-5
v_call: TRBV10-2
clone_size: NA
d_call: NA
cdr3_aa: ASSGGGQPQH

j_call: TRBJ2-3
v_call: TRBV29-1
clone_size: NA
d_call: TRBD2
cdr3_aa: SVEVPAGATDTQY

j_call: TRBJ2-7
v_call: TRBV21-1
clone_size: once
d_call: NA
cdr3_aa: ARTSGGPGGGYEQY

j_call: TRBJ2-1
v_call: TRBV19
clone_size: NA
d_call: TRBD1
cdr3_aa: ASSYRTGAWNEQF

j_call: TRBJ1-1
v_call: TRBV4-1
clone_size: NA
d_call: TRBD1
cdr3_aa: ASSQGQGQGYTEAF

j_call: TRBJ2-7
v_call: TRBV5-1
clone_size: NA
d_call: NA
cdr3_aa: ASSLDGRDLQQY

j_call: TRBJ2-5
v_call: TRBV25-1
clone_size: NA
d_call: TRBD2
cdr3_aa: ASSDGLAGETQY

j_call: TRBJ2-1
v_call: TRBV28
clone_size: NA
d_call: TRBD2
cdr3_aa: ASSLLVASGSTIGYNEQF

j_call: TRBJ1-4
v_call: TRBV19
clone_size: NA
d_call: NA
cdr3_aa: ASRKPPGSTNEKLF

j_call: TRBJ2-1
v_call: TRBV7-9
clone_size: NA
d_call: TRBD1
cdr3_aa: ASSPPGQVSYNEQF

j_call: TRBJ2-7
v_call: TRBV7-2
clone_size: NA
d_call: NA
cdr3_aa: ASSSYRGTDYEQY

j_call: TRBJ2-7
v_call: TRBV9
clone_size: NA
d_call: NA
cdr3_aa: ASSVEVISYEQY

j_call: TRBJ1-2
v_call: TRBV9
clone_size: NA
d_call: TRBD1
cdr3_aa: ASREDRGPLGYT

j_call: TRBJ2-3
v_call: TRBV7-9
clone_size: NA
d_call: TRBD1
cdr3_aa: ASSSQTGGTDTQY

j_call: TRBJ2-1
v_call: TRBV7-3
clone_size: NA
d_call: NA
cdr3_aa: ASSLGFLKNEQF

j_call: TRBJ1-2
v_call: TRBV29-1
clone_size: NA
d_call: NA
cdr3_aa: SVNGRANYGYT

j_call: TRBJ1-1
v_call: TRBV11-2
clone_size: few
d_call: NA
cdr3_aa: ASSLDRGQGNTEAF

j_call: TRBJ2-2
v_call: TRBV5-5
clone_size: NA
d_call: NA
cdr3_aa: ASSLPPYGELF

j_call: TRBJ2-7
v_call: TRBV9
clone_size: NA
d_call: NA
cdr3_aa: ASSAREGVGHYEQY

j_call: TRBJ2-5
v_call: TRBV10-1
clone_size: NA
d_call: NA
cdr3_aa: ASSVGTGPGETQY

j_call: TRBJ2-1
v_call: TRBV2
clone_size: NA
d_call: TRBD2
cdr3_aa: ASTQTSGVYNEQF